A selection of T cell receptor beta chains follows, all from one sample in a study of T cell responses to AZD1222 COVID-19 vaccine. TCRdb's copy holds only in-frame clones and misses some; the assay was immunoSEQ multiplex PCR. The sample lists 95,000 to 150,000 clones; roughly 92% were seen once. The sample was peripheral blood, taken on day 0 of AZD1222 vaccination. These receptors all come from an adult in good health. CDR3s include the opening cysteine and the closing phenylalanine or tryptophan. The D gene is left open where the match is weak. Rows give clone size only sometimes, using once, few, many, or a class for an expanded clone.

cdr3_aa cdr3_nt clone_size d_call j_call v_call
CASKDRELYNSPLHF TGTGCCAGCAAGGACCGGGAACTTTATAATTCACCCCTCCACTTT - - TRBJ1-6 TRBV6-5
CASNLAGGPQRNEQFF TGTGCCAGCAACCTAGCGGGGGGACCTCAGAGGAATGAGCAGTTCTTC - TRBD2 TRBJ2-1 TRBV6-6
CASSYAWGSEAFF TGTGCCAGCAGTTACGCCTGGGGGTCTGAAGCTTTCTTT few - TRBJ1-1 TRBV6-2/TRBV6-3
CASSPAYNEQFF TGTGCCAGCTCACCGGCCTACAATGAGCAGTTCTTC - - TRBJ2-1 TRBV18
CASSVGQGFTNEKLFF TGTGCCAGCAGCGTAGGACAGGGTTTTACTAATGAAAAACTGTTTTTT - TRBD1 TRBJ1-4 TRBV9
CASSPVLSAAYNEQFF TGCGCCAGCAGCCCAGTTCTGTCAGCGGCTTACAATGAGCAGTTCTTC - - TRBJ2-1 TRBV4-1
CASSEEARNSPLHF TGTGCCAGCAGTGAAGAGGCCAGAAATTCACCCCTCCACTTT - - TRBJ1-6 TRBV2
CASSYDRGISNQPQHF TGTGCCAGCAGTTACGACAGGGGTATTAGCAATCAGCCCCAGCATTTT - TRBD1 TRBJ1-5 TRBV6-5
CASSASGLAAVPTSTDTQYF TGTGCCAGCAGCGCATCGGGACTAGCGGCGGTACCCACTAGCACAGATACGCAGTATTTT once TRBD2 TRBJ2-3 TRBV9
CASRNGTGRGPNTEAFF TGTGCCAGCAGAAACGGGACAGGGCGGGGCCCGAACACTGAAGCTTTCTTT - TRBD1 TRBJ1-1 TRBV2
CASSSGLAETFF TGCGCCAGCAGCTCCGGACTAGCGGAAACGTTCTTC - TRBD2 TRBJ2-1 TRBV5-1
CASSQEVTFNQPQHF TGTGCCAGCAGCCAAGAAGTTACATTTAATCAGCCCCAGCATTTT once - TRBJ1-5 TRBV3-1/TRBV3-2
CASSLRTAVPGGELFF TGTGCCAGCAGTCTCAGGACAGCGGTGCCCGGCGGGGAGCTGTTTTTT - - TRBJ2-2 TRBV28
CASSYGTGGQLFF TGTGCCAGCAGTTACGGGACAGGGGGTCAACTGTTTTTT - TRBD1 TRBJ1-4 TRBV6-5
CASQGGGLEQFF TGTGCCAGCCAAGGAGGAGGGCTTGAGCAGTTCTTC - - TRBJ2-1 TRBV7-9
CASSFRQGLEAFF TGTGCCAGCAGTTTTCGACAGGGTCTTGAAGCTTTCTTT - TRBD1 TRBJ1-1 TRBV12-3/TRBV12-4
CASSTSDSASTDTQYF TGCGCCAGCAGCACCTCGGACAGCGCTAGCACAGATACGCAGTATTTT - - TRBJ2-3 TRBV5-1
CASSPQKWTEAFF TGTGCCAGCAGCCCACAAAAGTGGACTGAAGCTTTCTTT - - TRBJ1-1 TRBV3-1/TRBV3-2